This TCR beta chain was obtained from a study of shared clonotypes between healthy human individuals. Assay: immunoSEQ multiplex PCR; the TCRdb copy retains only in-frame clones and omits some. Of 550,000 to 800,000 clones in the sample, roughly 88% are singletons; the top ten hold about 34%. This TCR came from a man younger than 35 in good health. Some clones in this sample may be carry-over from other donors' samples. What was sequenced was memory CD8+ T cells from PBMCs. Subset meaning: CD45RO+ cells pooled with CCR7-negative TemRA cells.

Here the CDR3 DNA reads TGTGCCACGGCCACAGAAGAGTATAGCAATCAGCCCCAGCATTTT. Residues: CATATEEYSNQPQHF. The V gene is TRBV19, the J gene TRBJ1-5; no reliable D call. This CDR3 has 15 residues. Looked up from germline, CDR1 is LNHDA and CDR2 is SQIVND (reference sequence). Trimming removed 10 bases from V and 0 bases from J, with 16 bases in between.